This T cell receptor (beta chain) came from a study of T cells after yellow fever vaccination. 5'RACE template switching generated TCR cDNA, adding a universal primer site and UMIs. TCRdb re-called the 5' RACE reads through MiXCR, storing one row per CDR3 protein. The sample contains 150,000 or so distinct CDR3 sequences, less than 9% of which appear only once. V lost 6 bases and J lost 10; bases outside the gene matches: 8. The CDR3 has 13 amino acids. CDR1 is MNHEY, CDR2 SVGEGT, per germline. Here the sequenced sample was CD4+ T cells sorted from PBMCs, taken 5 days after the first yellow fever vaccination. The rearrangement uses TRBV6-2 or TRBV6-3 and TRBJ2-3, with 9 bases aligning to TRBD1. The sequence came from a man younger than 35 who received the YFV17D yellow fever vaccine. CDR3 DNA: TGTGCCAGCAGACGGGACAGGGCGTCCGCGCAGTATTTT. The encoded protein is CASRRDRASAQYF.